The 18 T cell receptor beta chains below were found in one sample sequenced in a study of CD8+CD57+ T cells in acquired aplastic anemia. The study profiled TCR beta VDJ and CDR3 using genomic DNA as template. MiXCR, applied by TCRdb to the reads, yields one record per CDR3 protein. The table includes over 150,000 distinct CDR3 sequences, approximately 52% detected once. Patients included in sequencing had previously demonstrated CD8+CD57+ cell expansion by flow cytometry. Specimen: sorted CD4+, CD8+, or CD8+CD57+ T cells (not recorded which) from PBMCs. The source is a human donor with aplastic anemia.

The chain carries TRBV5-5 and TRBJ2-7, with D possibly matching TRBD2 (6 bases). CDR1 SGHKS and CDR2 YYEKEE come from the germline V gene (reference sequence). V lost 5 bases and J 0 bases, leaving 12 bases between the germline ends. The CDR3 covers 14 residues. Written as DNA, the CDR3 is TGTGCCAGCAGTAGGGACTGGAGCTCCTACGAGCAGTACTTC. Translation: CASSRDWSSYEQYF.

The genes are TRBV11-1 and TRBJ1-1; TRBD1 might be the D (5 bases). Germline lookup yields CDR1 SGHAT and CDR2 FQDESV (reference sequence). V lost 5 bases to trimming and J lost 5 bases, with 18 bases between them. This CDR3 has 15 residues. CDR3 residues: CASSARQRGKTEAFF. The CDR3 DNA sequence: TGTGCCAGCAGCGCGAGACAGCGTGGGAAGACTGAAGCTTTCTTT.

This clonotype was seen ten or more times. CDR3 sequence: CASSLGLLSGVYEQFF. CDR3 sequence (DNA): TGTGCCAGCAGTTTAGGTTTGCTTAGCGGGGTCTATGAGCAGTTCTTC. The chain has TRBV12-3 or TRBV12-4 and TRBJ2-1; 8 nucleotides align to TRBD2. The CDR3 is 16 residues long. With V trimmed by 1 base and J by 8 bases, 10 bases remained unmatched.

This clonotype has at least ten counts. The rearrangement links TRBV9 to TRBJ1-4; 7 nucleotides line up with TRBD1. The germline CDR1 and CDR2 sequences are SGDLS and YYNGEE. The CDR3 extends over 15 amino acids. The J segment lost 3 bases and the V segment lost 4 bases, leaving 6 bases of the junction unmatched. CDR3 region: CASSLAGTANEKLFF. CDR3 in DNA: TGTGCCAGCAGCTTAGCCGGGACAGCTAATGAAAAACTGTTTTTT.

The chain is built from TRBV20-1 and TRBJ2-7; D unresolved. The V and J ends lost 5 bases and 5 bases respectively, with 13 bases between them. The CDR3 has 12 residues. The germline gives CDR1 DFQATT, CDR2 SNEGSKA (reference sequence). The CDR3: CSAPVTWDEQYF. Here the CDR3 DNA reads TGCAGTGCTCCGGTCACTTGGGACGAGCAGTACTTC.

About this clonotype itself: The missing conserved phenylalanine or tryptophan at the end of this CDR3 makes a read error likely. This chain links TRBV6-2 or TRBV6-3 with TRBJ2-7, with 9 bases matching TRBD1. The J segment lost 0 bases and the V segment lost 6 bases, leaving 6 bases of the junction unmatched. The germline V gene encodes CDR1 MNHEY and CDR2 SVGEGT. The CDR3 covers 15 residues. Here the CDR3 reads CASRPLGQGSYEQYL. CDR3 nucleotides: TGTGCCAGCAGGCCACTGGGACAGGGCTCCTACGAGCAGTACCTC.

This clonotype was detected only a few times. This sequence joins TRBV4-2 and TRBJ2-2; 9 bases are a match to TRBD1. The J segment lost 3 bases and the V segment lost 5 bases, leaving 10 bases of the junction unmatched. The CDR3 runs 17 residues. The germline CDR1 and CDR2 sequences are LGHNA and YNFKEQ. CDR3 bases: TGTGCCAGCAGCGGGGTCGCCGGGACAGGGCACACCGGGGAGCTGTTTTTT. This encodes CASSGVAGTGHTGELFF.

The V call is TRBV29-1, the J call TRBJ2-1; D is unresolved. CDR1 is SQVTM and CDR2 is ANQGSEA in the germline V gene. Trimming removed 6 bases at V and 9 bases at J, with 12 bases between. The CDR3 runs 11 residues. The CDR3 protein is CSVGSYLEQFF. The CDR3 bases are TGCAGCGTAGGGTCCTACCTTGAGCAGTTCTTC.

Ten or more counts support this clonotype. The chain has TRBV19 and TRBJ1-2; perhaps TRBD1 as D (5 bases). The CDR3 spans 14 residues. Germline-derived CDR1 and CDR2 are LNHDA and SQIVND (reference sequence). V was clipped by 5 bases and J by 8 bases, with 18 bases between them. The CDR3 here is CASSSPDKNDGYTF. DNA for the CDR3: TGTGCCAGTAGTTCCCCGGACAAGAATGACGGCTACACCTTC.

This chain uses TRBV9 with TRBJ2-7; D is unresolved. CDR3 length: 13 amino acids. Germline CDR1 reads SGDLS; CDR2 reads YYNGEE. V lost 0 bases and J 5 bases, leaving 9 bases between the germline ends. CDR3 coding DNA: TGTGCCAGCAGCGTAGAGCTCGGCGACGAGCAGTACTTC. This encodes CASSVELGDEQYF.

The CDR3 region has the DNA TGTGCCACCAGTGACTGGACAGGGAGTGGCTACACCTTC. Protein: CATSDWTGSGYTF. The chain is built from TRBV24-1 and TRBJ1-2; 8 bases map to TRBD1. This CDR3 region has 13 residues. The junction had 4 bases not matched to a gene; V was cut back by 4 bases and J by 7 bases. Germline lookup yields CDR1 KGHDR and CDR2 SFDVKD.

This chain connects TRBV15 to TRBJ1-3, with D tentatively TRBD1 (5 bases). This CDR3 contains 16 residues. Trimming cost V 1 base and J 0 bases, with 10 bases left between them. The germline V gene has CDR1 LNHNV and CDR2 YYDKDF (reference sequence). Here the CDR3 DNA reads TGTGCCACCAGCAGAGGTACAGGTTTCTCTGGAAACACCATATATTTT. Protein sequence: CATSRGTGFSGNTIYF.

V is TRBV2 and J is TRBJ1-1, with D maybe TRBD1 (5 bases). V was pared by 1 base and J by 7 bases, with 13 bases between. The CDR3 contains 14 residues. Germline CDR1 and CDR2: SNHLY and FYNNEI. The CDR3 DNA reads as TGTGCCAGCAGTGAAGTCCGGGTGACAGTTGAAGCTTTCTTT. The encoded protein is CASSEVRVTVEAFF.

This clonotype appeared many times. The CDR3 spells CASSLDRVNTEAFF. The CDR3 DNA sequence: TGCGCCAGCAGCCTGGACAGGGTGAACACTGAAGCTTTCTTT. The chain uses TRBV4-3 and TRBJ1-1; TRBD1 matches at 8 bases. CDR1 LGHNA and CDR2 YSLEER come from the germline V gene. Trimming at V came to 4 bases and at J to 0 bases, leaving 1 base not matched to a gene. CDR3 length: 14 amino acids.

Only a few counts were recorded for this clonotype. The gene calls are TRBV2 and TRBJ1-5; D remains unclear. CDR1 and CDR2 from the germline V gene are SNHLY and FYNNEI. V lost 8 bases and J 0 bases, leaving 5 bases between the germline ends. This CDR3 has 12 residues. The CDR3 DNA sequence: TGTGCCAGCTGCGATAGCAATCAGCCCCAGCATTTT. Its protein product is CASCDSNQPQHF. Variable domain in full (rest from reference TRBV2 and TRBJ1-5): EPEVTQTPSHQVTQMGQEVILRCVPISNHLYFYWYRQILGQKVEFLVSFYNNEISEKSEIFDDQFSVERPDGSNFTLKIRSTKLEDSAMYFCASCDSNQPQHFGDGTRLSIL.

The chain uses TRBV5-6 and TRBJ2-7; D is tentatively TRBD1 or TRBD2 (5 bases each). The CDR3 consists of 14 residues. The germline V gene has CDR1 SGHDT and CDR2 YYEEEE. Trimming removed 0 bases at V and 3 bases at J, with 10 bases between. CDR3 amino acids: CASSLGRQGYEQYF. The CDR3 DNA reads as TGTGCCAGCAGCTTGGGGAGGCAGGGCTACGAGCAGTACTTC.

There are many counts of this clonotype. V is TRBV27 and J is TRBJ2-7, with D possibly being TRBD2 (5 bases). The CDR3 spans 14 residues. The germline V gene encodes CDR1 MNHEY and CDR2 SMNVEV (reference sequence). V lost 1 base, J lost 2 bases, and 9 bases lay in between. CDR3 DNA: TGTGCCAGCAGTTTATATGCCGGGACCTACGAGCAGTACTTC. It encodes CASSLYAGTYEQYF.

This clonotype appeared many times. The J gene is TRBJ2-7, the V gene TRBV13; D may be TRBD1 (5 bases). In germline, CDR1 is PRHDT, CDR2 FYEKMQ (reference sequence). The CDR3 is 14 amino acids. V lost 4 bases and J lost 7, with 17 bases in between. Here the CDR3 reads CASSSDPQSGEQYF. The CDR3 coding sequence is TGTGCCAGCAGCTCGGATCCTCAATCAGGGGAGCAGTACTTC.